A selection of T cell receptor beta chains follows, all from one sample in a study of CD8+ T cells in alopecia areata. The table came from immunoSEQ multiplex PCR; TCRdb's copy has only in-frame clones and leaves some out. The profile shows under 200,000 clones, less than 80% of them singletons. The material sequenced was CD4+ T cells sorted from blood, taken at week 24, from a patient treated with tofacitinib. Receptors were obtained from a human donor with alopecia areata. CDR3s include the opening cysteine and the closing phenylalanine or tryptophan. A D gene is named only where the DNA matches it firmly. Clone sizes are given selectively: once, few, many, or a class where the clone is expanded.

D gene,J gene,V gene,clone size,CDR3 protein,CDR3 DNA
NA,TRBJ1-5,TRBV7-2,NA,CASSPFGSDQPQHF,TGTGCCAGCAGCCCCTTTGGGTCGGATCAGCCCCAGCATTTT
NA,TRBJ2-2,TRBV7-3,NA,CAVKRGANTGELFF,TGTGCCGTTAAGCGAGGTGCGAACACCGGGGAGCTGTTTTTT
NA,TRBJ2-6,TRBV6-5,NA,CASSDWGGANVLTF,TGTGCCAGCAGTGACTGGGGTGGGGCCAACGTCCTGACTTTC
NA,TRBJ1-5,TRBV6-5,NA,CASSLESGGNQPQHF,TGTGCCAGCAGTCTGGAGTCGGGGGGCAATCAGCCCCAGCATTTT
NA,TRBJ1-2,TRBV14,NA,CASSQETHPGYGYTF,TGTGCCAGCAGCCAAGAAACTCACCCCGGGTATGGCTACACCTTC
TRBD1,TRBJ2-5,TRBV9,NA,CASSGLDRTETQYF,TGTGCCAGCAGCGGCTTGGACAGGACGGAGACCCAGTACTTC
TRBD1,TRBJ2-1,TRBV7-2,few,CASSWGTAYNEQFF,TGTGCCAGCAGCTGGGGGACAGCTTACAATGAGCAGTTCTTC
TRBD1,TRBJ1-6,TRBV30,NA,CAWDGAGGAFGSPLHF,TGTGCCTGGGACGGGGCAGGGGGCGCTTTCGGGTCACCCCTCCACTTT
TRBD1,TRBJ1-5,TRBV6-6,NA,CASSRGTGNQPQHF,TGTGCCAGCAGTCGTGGGACAGGCAATCAGCCCCAGCATTTT
TRBD1,TRBJ1-5,TRBV19,NA,CASWPGQSNQPQHF,TGTGCCAGTTGGCCGGGACAGAGTAATCAGCCCCAGCATTTT
TRBD1,TRBJ2-7,TRBV7-6,NA,CASSLEQGFTYEQYF,TGTGCCAGCAGCTTGGAACAGGGGTTTACCTACGAGCAGTACTTC
TRBD1,TRBJ2-2,TRBV2,NA,CASSVQAQGAFTGELFF,TGTGCCAGCAGTGTACAGGCACAGGGGGCTTTCACCGGGGAGCTGTTTTTT
NA,TRBJ1-3,TRBV25-1,NA,CASSERQGLGNTIYF,TGTGCCAGCAGTGAGCGTCAGGGGCTAGGAAACACCATATATTTT
NA,TRBJ2-1,TRBV29-1,NA,CSGRDPEQFF,TGCAGCGGCAGGGACCCTGAGCAGTTCTTC
NA,TRBJ2-5,TRBV4-1,NA,CASSPPPPQETQYF,TGCGCCAGCAGCCCACCCCCCCCGCAAGAGACCCAGTACTTC
NA,TRBJ1-1,TRBV7-9,NA,CASSLAGGNTEAFF,TGTGCCAGCAGCTTAGCGGGCGGGAACACTGAAGCTTTCTTT
NA,TRBJ2-5,TRBV1,once,CTSSRGLAGGPVETQYF,TGCACCAGCAGCCGAGGACTAGCGGGGGGGCCAGTGGAGACCCAGTACTTC
TRBD1,TRBJ1-2,TRBV6-5,NA,CASAGQDGYTF,TGTGCCAGCGCCGGACAGGATGGCTACACCTTC
NA,TRBJ2-7,TRBV5-1,NA,CASSDDSTALYEQYF,TGCGCCAGCAGCGACGATTCGACAGCCTTATACGAGCAGTACTTC
TRBD2,TRBJ2-7,TRBV27,few,CASSQGLAGSYEQYF,TGTGCCAGCAGCCAAGGACTAGCGGGGTCCTACGAGCAGTACTTC
TRBD1,TRBJ1-6,TRBV10-2,NA,CASSESRQGNSPLHF,TGCGCCAGCAGTGAGTCAAGACAGGGGAATTCACCCCTCCACTTT
TRBD1,TRBJ1-5,TRBV19,NA,CASTAGTGDQPQHF,TGTGCCAGTACCGCCGGGACAGGGGATCAGCCCCAGCATTTT
TRBD2,TRBJ2-7,TRBV25-1,NA,CASSEYDGGAYEQYF,TGTGCCAGCAGTGAATATGACGGGGGGGCCTACGAGCAGTACTTC
NA,TRBJ1-6,TRBV30,NA,CAWSVSGSDNSPLHF,TGTGCCTGGAGTGTGTCCGGGAGTGATAATTCACCCCTCCACTTT
TRBD1,TRBJ1-2,TRBV19,few,CASRWTGGGGYTF,TGTGCCAGTCGCTGGACAGGGGGCGGTGGCTACACCTTC
TRBD1,TRBJ1-2,TRBV7-9,NA,CASSYWDRESNYGYTF,TGTGCCAGCAGCTACTGGGACAGAGAGTCTAACTATGGCTACACCTTC
NA,TRBJ1-5,TRBV30,NA,CAWSPTMGGFQPQHF,TGTGCCTGGAGTCCCACTATGGGGGGATTTCAGCCCCAGCATTTT
TRBD1,TRBJ2-7,TRBV5-6,NA,CASSAGTDYEQYF,TGTGCCAGCAGCGCCGGGACAGACTACGAGCAGTACTTC
NA,TRBJ1-1,TRBV18,few,CASSPPMGRVTEAFF,TGTGCCAGCTCACCACCGATGGGGAGGGTCACTGAAGCTTTCTTT
TRBD1,TRBJ2-5,TRBV19,NA,CASSPGQGVGETQYF,TGTGCCAGTAGTCCCGGACAGGGGGTTGGGGAGACCCAGTACTTC
NA,TRBJ2-7,TRBV4-1,NA,CASSQAEGGSYEQYF,TGCGCCAGCAGCCAGGCCGAAGGGGGCTCCTACGAGCAGTACTTC
NA,TRBJ1-1,TRBV29-1,few,CSVALLVNTEAFF,TGCAGCGTTGCGCTGTTGGTGAACACTGAAGCTTTCTTT
TRBD1,TRBJ2-7,TRBV30,NA,CAWSGDRFYEQYF,TGTGCCTGGAGTGGGGACAGGTTCTACGAGCAGTACTTC